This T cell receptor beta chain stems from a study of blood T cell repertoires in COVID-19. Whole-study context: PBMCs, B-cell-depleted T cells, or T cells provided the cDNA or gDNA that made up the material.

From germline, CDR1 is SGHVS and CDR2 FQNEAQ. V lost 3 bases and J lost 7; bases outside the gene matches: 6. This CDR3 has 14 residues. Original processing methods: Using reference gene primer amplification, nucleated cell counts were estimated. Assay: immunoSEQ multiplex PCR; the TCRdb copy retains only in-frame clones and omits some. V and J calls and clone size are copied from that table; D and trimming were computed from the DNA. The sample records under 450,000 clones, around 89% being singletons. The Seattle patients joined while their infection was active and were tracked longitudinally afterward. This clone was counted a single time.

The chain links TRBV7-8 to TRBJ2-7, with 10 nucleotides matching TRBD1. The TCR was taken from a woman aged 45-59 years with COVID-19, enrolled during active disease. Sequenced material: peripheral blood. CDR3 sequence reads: CASSFRQGAGEQYF. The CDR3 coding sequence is TGTGCCAGCAGCTTTAGACAGGGGGCTGGAGAGCAGTACTTC.